The 8 T cell receptor beta chains below come from one sample, sequenced in a study of metastatic and nonmetastatic thyroid tumors. TCRdb re-called the PCR reads via MiXCR. The top ten clones hold 13% of a sample with approximately 6,600 clones, under 45% of them seen once. Patients were all untreated before their thyroid surgery. Sample: adjacent normal tissue. The receptors come from a female donor with papillary thyroid cancer or a benign thyroid nodule (not recorded which). Some clones in this sample may be carry-over from other donors' samples.

This clone was seen only a few times. CDR3 residues: CASSYRGINQPQHF. CDR3 DNA: TGTGCCAGCAGTTACAGAGGGATCAATCAGCCCCAGCATTTT. V gene TRBV6-6 combines with J gene TRBJ1-5; D gene ambiguous. V lost 2 bases to trimming and J lost 3 bases, with 8 bases between them. The CDR3 is 14 amino acids. The V gene's germline CDR1 is MNHNY and CDR2 SVGAGI (reference sequence).

This clone was picked up a small number of times. V and J are TRBV27 and TRBJ1-1; no reliable D call. Germline V gives CDR1 MNHEY, CDR2 SMNVEV (reference sequence). V was clipped by 3 bases and J by 1 base, with 6 bases between them. CDR3 length: 13 amino acids. CDR3: CASSFTTNTEAFF. CDR3 sequence (DNA): TGTGCCAGCAGTTTTACAACGAACACTGAAGCTTTCTTT.

This clone occurred a few times. The chain has TRBV7-2 and TRBJ2-7, with a weak D call TRBD2 (5 bases). V lost 4 bases, J lost 3 bases, and 13 bases lay in between. The CDR3 runs 14 residues. In germline, CDR1 is SGHTA, CDR2 FQGNSA. CDR3 loop: CASSSRTGFYEQYF. The DNA of the CDR3 is TGTGCCAGCAGCTCCCGGACTGGATTCTACGAGCAGTACTTC. Filled out from reference TRBV7-2 and TRBJ2-7, the complete variable domain reads GAGVSQSPSNKVTEKGKDVELRCDPISGHTALYWYRQSLGQGLEFLIYFQGNSAPDKSGLPSDRFSAERTGGSVSTLTIQRTQQEDSAVYLCASSSRTGFYEQYFGPGTRLTVT.

This chain joins TRBV2 and TRBJ2-7, with D possibly being TRBD2 (6 bases). The CDR3 runs 17 residues. The germline V gene has CDR1 SNHLY and CDR2 FYNNEI. With 4 bases removed from V and 0 bases from J, the gap between germline ends came to 19 bases. The CDR3, as DNA: TGTGCCAGCAGTGCCCCCCTCGGAGGGGCGAGCTCCTACGAGCAGTACTTC. Translation: CASSAPLGGASSYEQYF.

This clone was seen more than once but under ten times. The J gene is TRBJ2-7, the V gene TRBV19, with 7 bases aligning to TRBD1. The germline CDR1 and CDR2 sequences are LNHDA and SQIVND (reference sequence). The CDR3 is made up of 14 amino acids. The trim removed 3 bases at V and 0 bases at J, leaving 2 bases unmatched. The CDR3 nucleotides read TGTGCCAGTAGTATGACAGGGATCTCCTACGAGCAGTACTTC. Its protein is CASSMTGISYEQYF.

The CDR3 sequence: CASSAGTAQGNTIYF. The CDR3 coding sequence is TGTGCCAGCTCAGCGGGGACGGCCCAGGGAAACACCATATATTTT. V is TRBV18 and J is TRBJ1-3; weak D call: TRBD1 (5 bases). Trimming removed 5 bases at V and 4 bases at J, with 15 bases between. Per germline, CDR1 KGHSH and CDR2 LQKENI. The CDR3 totals 15 residues. The whole variable domain, remainder taken from reference TRBV18 and TRBJ1-3, is NAGVMQNPRHLVRRRGQEARLRCSPMKGHSHVYWYRQLPEEGLKFMVYLQKENIIDESGMPKERFSAEFPKEGPSILRIQQVVRGDSAAYFCASSAGTAQGNTIYFGEGSWLTVV.

The chain uses TRBV20-1 and TRBJ2-2, with unresolved D. The CDR3 extends over 13 amino acids. Germline V gene data show CDR1 as DFQATT and CDR2 as SNEGSKA (reference sequence). V was cut by 5 bases and J by 6 bases, with 13 bases left in between. CDR3: CSAHAWFPGELFF. CDR3 coding DNA: TGCAGTGCTCATGCATGGTTCCCCGGGGAGCTGTTTTTT.

The J gene is TRBJ2-7, the V gene TRBV5-1; TRBD2 aligns across 13 bases. With V trimmed by 2 bases and J by 1 base, 9 bases remained unmatched. The CDR3 extends over 18 amino acids. CDR1 is SGHRS and CDR2 is YFSETQ in the germline V gene. CDR3 sequence reads: CASSLEPGLAGQSYEQYF. The CDR3 region has the DNA TGCGCCAGCAGCTTAGAACCGGGACTAGCGGGACAGTCCTACGAGCAGTACTTC.